This TCR beta chain comes out of a study of a mutant IDH1 vaccine in newly diagnosed glioma. At the level of the study: Treated patients were roughly 62% male, approximately 38% female, mean age around 40 years. Pretreatment consisted of radiotherapy, temozolomide, or both, with most receiving both.

Details on this clone: Its antigen is unidentified.

Time point: week 35, safety follow-up. It was 300 ug of mutant IDH1 20-mer peptide that made up each vaccine dose, given with topical imiquimod. The ends lost 1 base at V and 5 bases at J; junction bases unmatched: 6. CDR3 length equals 15 residues. The germline V gene encodes CDR1 SEHNR and CDR2 FQNEAQ (reference sequence). Sequencing was performed with immunoSEQ multiplex PCR; in TCRdb, only in-frame clones are kept and a portion is missing. The table lists about 56,000 clones, roughly 90% of them singletons. This rearrangement joins TRBV7-9 to TRBJ2-5, with 8 bases that match TRBD2. Sequences were derived from PBMCs, sampled from a glioma patient whose treatment included an IDH1 peptide vaccine. This TCR was sampled from a middle-aged man with glioma. CDR3 residues: CASSLGAGVMETQYF. In DNA, the CDR3 is TGTGCCAGCAGCTTAGGAGCGGGAGTTATGGAGACCCAGTACTTC.